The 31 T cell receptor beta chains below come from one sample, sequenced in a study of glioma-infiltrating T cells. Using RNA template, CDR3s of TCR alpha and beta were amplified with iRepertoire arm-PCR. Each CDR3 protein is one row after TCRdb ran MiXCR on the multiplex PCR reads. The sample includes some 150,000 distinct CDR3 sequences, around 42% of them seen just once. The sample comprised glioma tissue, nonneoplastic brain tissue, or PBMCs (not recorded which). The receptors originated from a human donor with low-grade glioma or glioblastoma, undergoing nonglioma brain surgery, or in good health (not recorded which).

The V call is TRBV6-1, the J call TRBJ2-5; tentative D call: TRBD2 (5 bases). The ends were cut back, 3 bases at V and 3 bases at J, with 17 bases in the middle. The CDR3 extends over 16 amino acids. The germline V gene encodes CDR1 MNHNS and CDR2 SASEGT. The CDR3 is CASSEILGLGEETQYF. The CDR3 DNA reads TGTGCCAGCAGTGAGATCCTCGGACTGGGCGAAGAGACCCAGTACTTC.

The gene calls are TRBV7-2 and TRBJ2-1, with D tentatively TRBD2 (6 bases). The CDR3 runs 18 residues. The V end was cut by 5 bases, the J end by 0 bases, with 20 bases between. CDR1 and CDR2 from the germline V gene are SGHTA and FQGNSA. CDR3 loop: CASSRTYSGTSSYNEQFF. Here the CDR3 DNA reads TGTGCCAGCAGCCGAACCTATAGCGGTACCAGCTCCTACAATGAGCAGTTCTTC.

The CDR3 protein is CASSLSRGGEKLFF. CDR3 DNA sequence: TGTGCCAGCAGTTTATCTAGGGGAGGTGAAAAACTGTTTTTT. This rearrangement joins TRBV27 to TRBJ1-4; tentative D call: TRBD1 (5 bases). The CDR3 runs to 14 residues. Trimming left V 0 bases short and J 7 bases short, with 9 bases between. Germline lookup yields CDR1 MNHEY and CDR2 SMNVEV (reference sequence).

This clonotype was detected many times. This chain's CDR3 is CASSLGVTYEQYF. The DNA of the CDR3 is TGTGCCAGCAGCTTAGGCGTTACCTACGAGCAGTACTTC. The J gene is TRBJ2-7, the V gene TRBV7-2; D not certain. V gave up 1 base and J gave up 2 bases, with 6 bases separating them. The CDR3 totals 13 residues. CDR1 SGHTA and CDR2 FQGNSA come from the germline V gene.

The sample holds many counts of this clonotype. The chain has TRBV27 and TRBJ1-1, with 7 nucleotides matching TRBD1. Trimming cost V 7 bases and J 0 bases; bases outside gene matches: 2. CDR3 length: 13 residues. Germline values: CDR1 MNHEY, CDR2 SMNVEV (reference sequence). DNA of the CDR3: TGTGCCAGCATGGGACAGATGAACACTGAAGCTTTCTTT. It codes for CASMGQMNTEAFF.

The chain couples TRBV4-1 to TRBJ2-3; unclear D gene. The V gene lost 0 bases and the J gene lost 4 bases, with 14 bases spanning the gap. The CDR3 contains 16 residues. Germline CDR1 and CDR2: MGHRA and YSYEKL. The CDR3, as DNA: TGCGCCAGCAGCCAAGAAGTGTCCGGCGGCGCAGATACGCAGTATTTT. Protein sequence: CASSQEVSGGADTQYF.

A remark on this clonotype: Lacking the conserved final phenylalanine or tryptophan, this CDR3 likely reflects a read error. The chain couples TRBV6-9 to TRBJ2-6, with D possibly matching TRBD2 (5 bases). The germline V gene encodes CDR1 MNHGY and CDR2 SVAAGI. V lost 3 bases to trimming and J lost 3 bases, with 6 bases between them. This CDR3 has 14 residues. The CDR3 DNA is TGTGCCAGCAGTTACGGGAATGGGGCCAACGTCCTGACTCTC. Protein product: CASSYGNGANVLTL.

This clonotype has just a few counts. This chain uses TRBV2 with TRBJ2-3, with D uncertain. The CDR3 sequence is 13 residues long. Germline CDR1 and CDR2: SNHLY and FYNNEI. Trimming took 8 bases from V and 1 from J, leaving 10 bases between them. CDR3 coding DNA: TGTGCCAGCTCTCTTGACGGCACAGATACGCAGTATTTT. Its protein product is CASSLDGTDTQYF.

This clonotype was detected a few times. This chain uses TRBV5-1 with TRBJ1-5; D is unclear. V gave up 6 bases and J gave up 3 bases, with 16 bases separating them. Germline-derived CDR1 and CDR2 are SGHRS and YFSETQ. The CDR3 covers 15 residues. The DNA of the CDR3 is TGCGCCAGCAAAAAGGACGGAAGTCTCAATCAGCCCCAGCATTTT. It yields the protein CASKKDGSLNQPQHF.

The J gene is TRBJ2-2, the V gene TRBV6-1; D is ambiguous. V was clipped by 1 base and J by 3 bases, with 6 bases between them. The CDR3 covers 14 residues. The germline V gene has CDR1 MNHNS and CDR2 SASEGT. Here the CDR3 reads CASSEGVYTGELFF. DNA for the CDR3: TGTGCCAGCAGTGAAGGGGTGTACACCGGGGAGCTGTTTTTT.

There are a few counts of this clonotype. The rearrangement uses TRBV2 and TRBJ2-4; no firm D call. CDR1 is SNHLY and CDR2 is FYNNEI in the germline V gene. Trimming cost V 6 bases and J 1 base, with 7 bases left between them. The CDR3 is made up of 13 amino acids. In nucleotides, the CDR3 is TGTGCCAGCAGGGGCTCGGCCAAAAACATTCAGTACTTC. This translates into CASRGSAKNIQYF. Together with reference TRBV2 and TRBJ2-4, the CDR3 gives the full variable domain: EPEVTQTPSHQVTQMGQEVILRCVPISNHLYFYWYRQILGQKVEFLVSFYNNEISEKSEIFDDQFSVERPDGSNFTLKIRSTKLEDSAMYFCASRGSAKNIQYFGAGTRLSVL.

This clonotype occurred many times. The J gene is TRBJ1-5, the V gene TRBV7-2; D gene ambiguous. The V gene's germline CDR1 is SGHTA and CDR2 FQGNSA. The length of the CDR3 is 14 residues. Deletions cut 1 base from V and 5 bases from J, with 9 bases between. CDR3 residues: CASSLVIGDQPQHF. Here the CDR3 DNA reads TGTGCCAGCAGCTTAGTGATCGGGGATCAGCCCCAGCATTTT.

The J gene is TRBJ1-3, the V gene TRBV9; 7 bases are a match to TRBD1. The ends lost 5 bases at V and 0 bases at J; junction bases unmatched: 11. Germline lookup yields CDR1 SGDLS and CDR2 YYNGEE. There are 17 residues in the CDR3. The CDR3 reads CASSEILAGGSGNTIYF. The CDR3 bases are TGTGCCAGCAGTGAAATTCTGGCAGGGGGCTCTGGAAACACCATATATTTT. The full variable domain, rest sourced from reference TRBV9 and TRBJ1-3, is DSGVTQTPKHLITATGQRVTLRCSPRSGDLSVYWYQQSLDQGLQFLIQYYNGEERAKGNILERFSAQQFPDLHSELNLSSLELGDSALYFCASSEILAGGSGNTIYFGEGSWLTVV.

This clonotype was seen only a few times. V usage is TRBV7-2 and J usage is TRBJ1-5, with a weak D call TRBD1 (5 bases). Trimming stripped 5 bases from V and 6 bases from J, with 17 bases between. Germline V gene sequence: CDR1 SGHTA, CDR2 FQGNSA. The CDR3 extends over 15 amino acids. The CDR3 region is CASSPSELRGQPQHF. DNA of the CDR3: TGTGCCAGCAGCCCGAGCGAGTTAAGGGGTCAGCCCCAGCATTTT. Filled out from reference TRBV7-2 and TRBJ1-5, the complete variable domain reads GAGVSQSPSNKVTEKGKDVELRCDPISGHTALYWYRQSLGQGLEFLIYFQGNSAPDKSGLPSDRFSAERTGGSVSTLTIQRTQQEDSAVYLCASSPSELRGQPQHFGDGTRLSIL.

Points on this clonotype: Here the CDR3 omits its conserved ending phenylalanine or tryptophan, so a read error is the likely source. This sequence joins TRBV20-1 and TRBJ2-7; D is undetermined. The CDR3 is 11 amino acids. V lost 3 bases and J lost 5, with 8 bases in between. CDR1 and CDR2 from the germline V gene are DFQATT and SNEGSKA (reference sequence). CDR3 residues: CSASPFDEQYL. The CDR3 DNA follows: TGCAGTGCTAGCCCTTTCGACGAGCAGTACCTC.

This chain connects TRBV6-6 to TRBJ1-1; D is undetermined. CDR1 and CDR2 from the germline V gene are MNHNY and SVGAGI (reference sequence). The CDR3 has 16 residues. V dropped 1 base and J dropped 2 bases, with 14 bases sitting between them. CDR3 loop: CASSYLYGSKNTEAFF. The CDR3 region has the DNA TGTGCCAGCAGTTACTTGTACGGGTCCAAAAACACTGAAGCTTTCTTT.

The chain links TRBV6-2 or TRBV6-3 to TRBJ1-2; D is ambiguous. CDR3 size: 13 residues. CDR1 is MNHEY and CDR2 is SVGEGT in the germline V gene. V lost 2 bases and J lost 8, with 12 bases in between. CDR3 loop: CASSYLFGEGYTF. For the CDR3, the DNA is TGTGCCAGCAGTTACCTTTTTGGGGAGGGCTACACCTTC.

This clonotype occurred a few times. CDR3 residues: CASSQRAGDNYGYTF. The CDR3 DNA follows: TGTGCCAGCAGCCAACGAGCGGGAGACAACTATGGCTACACCTTC. The genes are TRBV4-2 and TRBJ1-2; D unclear. The CDR3 is made up of 15 amino acids. Trimming pared 2 bases from V and 2 bases from J, leaving 12 bases between. Germline V lookup: CDR1 LGHNA, CDR2 YNFKEQ.

The CDR3 DNA reads TGTGCCAGCAGACCCCCCAGGCTAGCGGGAACCGAGACCCAGTACTTC. It translates to CASRPPRLAGTETQYF. The chain is built from TRBV6-1 and TRBJ2-5; 9 bases are a match to TRBD2. The CDR3 covers 16 residues. V shed 6 bases, J shed 5 bases, and the junction held 13 bases outside the gene matches. Germline V gene data show CDR1 as MNHNS and CDR2 as SASEGT.

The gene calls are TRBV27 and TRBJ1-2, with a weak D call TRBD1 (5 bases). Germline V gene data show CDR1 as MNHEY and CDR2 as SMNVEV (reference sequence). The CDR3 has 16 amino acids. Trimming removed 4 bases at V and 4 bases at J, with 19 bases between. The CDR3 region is CASSSYARDFGYGYTF. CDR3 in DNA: TGTGCCAGCAGTTCGTACGCCCGGGACTTCGGCTATGGCTACACCTTC.

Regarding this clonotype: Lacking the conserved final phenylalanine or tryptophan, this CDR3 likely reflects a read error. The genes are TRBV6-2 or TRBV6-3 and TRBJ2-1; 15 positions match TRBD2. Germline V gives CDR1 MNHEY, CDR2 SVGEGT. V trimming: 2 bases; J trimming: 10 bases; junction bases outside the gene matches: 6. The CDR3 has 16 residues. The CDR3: CASSYGTSGGSGEQFS. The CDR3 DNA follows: TGTGCCAGCAGTTACGGGACTAGCGGGGGGTCCGGGGAGCAGTTCTCC.

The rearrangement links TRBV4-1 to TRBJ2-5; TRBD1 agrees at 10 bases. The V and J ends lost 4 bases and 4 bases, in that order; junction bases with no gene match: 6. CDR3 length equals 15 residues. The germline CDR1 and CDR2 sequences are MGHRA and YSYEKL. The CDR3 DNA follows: TGCGCCAGCAGCCGGGCCGGGACAGGGGTAGAGACCCAGTACTTC. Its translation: CASSRAGTGVETQYF.

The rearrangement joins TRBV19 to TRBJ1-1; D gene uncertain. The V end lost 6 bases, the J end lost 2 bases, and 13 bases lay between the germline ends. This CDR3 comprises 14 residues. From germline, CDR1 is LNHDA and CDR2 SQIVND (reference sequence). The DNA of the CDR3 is TGTGCCAGTAGACCTACCGGGATAAACACTGAAGCTTTCTTT. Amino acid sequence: CASRPTGINTEAFF.

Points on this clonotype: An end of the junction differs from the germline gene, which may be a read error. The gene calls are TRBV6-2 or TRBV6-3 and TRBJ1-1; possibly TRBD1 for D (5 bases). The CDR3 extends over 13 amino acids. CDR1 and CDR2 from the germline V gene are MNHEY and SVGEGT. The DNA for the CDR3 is TGTGCCAGCAGTTACGGGGGGAACACTGAAGCTCTCTTT. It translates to CASSYGGNTEALF.

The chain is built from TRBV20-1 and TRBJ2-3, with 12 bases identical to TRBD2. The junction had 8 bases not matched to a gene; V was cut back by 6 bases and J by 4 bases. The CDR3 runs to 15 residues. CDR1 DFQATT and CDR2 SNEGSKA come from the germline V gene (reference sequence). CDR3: CSATPLAGGPDTQYF. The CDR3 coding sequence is TGCAGTGCCACCCCCCTAGCGGGGGGGCCAGATACGCAGTATTTT.

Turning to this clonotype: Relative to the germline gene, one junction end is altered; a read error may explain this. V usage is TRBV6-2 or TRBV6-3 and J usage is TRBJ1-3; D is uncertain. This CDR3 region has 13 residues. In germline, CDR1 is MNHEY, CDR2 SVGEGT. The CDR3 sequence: CASRESHGTTIYF. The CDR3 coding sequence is TGTGCCAGCAGAGAGTCTCACGGAACCACCATATATTTT.

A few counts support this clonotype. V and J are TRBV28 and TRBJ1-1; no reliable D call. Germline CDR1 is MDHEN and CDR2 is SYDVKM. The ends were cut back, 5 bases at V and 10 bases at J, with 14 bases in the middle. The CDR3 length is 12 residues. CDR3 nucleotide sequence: TGTGCCAGCAGTCCATCGACTGGAGGAGCTTTCTTT. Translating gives CASSPSTGGAFF.

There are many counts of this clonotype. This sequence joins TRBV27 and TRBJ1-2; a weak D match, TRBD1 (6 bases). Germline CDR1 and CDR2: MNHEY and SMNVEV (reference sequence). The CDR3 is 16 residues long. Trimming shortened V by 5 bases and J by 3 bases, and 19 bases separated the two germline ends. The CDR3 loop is CASSPRTTGRDYGYTF. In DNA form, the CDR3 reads TGTGCCAGCAGTCCAAGGACTACAGGGAGAGACTATGGCTACACCTTC.

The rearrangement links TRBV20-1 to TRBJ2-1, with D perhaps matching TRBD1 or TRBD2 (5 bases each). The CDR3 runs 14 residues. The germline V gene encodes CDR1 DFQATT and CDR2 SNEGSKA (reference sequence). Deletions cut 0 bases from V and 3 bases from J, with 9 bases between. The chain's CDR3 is CSAREGDFYNEQFF. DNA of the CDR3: TGCAGTGCTAGAGAGGGGGATTTCTACAATGAGCAGTTCTTC.

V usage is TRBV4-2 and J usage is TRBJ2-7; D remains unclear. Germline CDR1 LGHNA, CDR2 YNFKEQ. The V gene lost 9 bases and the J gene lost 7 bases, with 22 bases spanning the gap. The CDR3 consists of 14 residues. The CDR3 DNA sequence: TGTGCCAGTGCGCCGGACCCCTCCTACAATGAGCAGTACTTC. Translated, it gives CASAPDPSYNEQYF.

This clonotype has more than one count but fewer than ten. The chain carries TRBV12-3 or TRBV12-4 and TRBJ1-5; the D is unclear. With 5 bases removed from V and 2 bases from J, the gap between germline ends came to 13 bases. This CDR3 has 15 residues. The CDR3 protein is CASSIAGGRNQPQHF. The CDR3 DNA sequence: TGTGCCAGCAGTATCGCAGGAGGACGCAATCAGCCCCAGCATTTT.